This TCR beta chain was captured by sequencing in a study of cytotoxic CD8 clonotypes in ibrutinib-treated CLL. TCRdb's table, derived via immunoSEQ multiplex PCR, lists solely in-frame clones and lacks some. Among about 130,000 clones listed, roughly 88% were seen once. This clonotype was obtained from a human donor with chronic lymphocytic leukemia. Sequences were derived from PBMCs, sampled after 24 months of ibrutinib treatment.

The CDR3 sequence is CASSQWETGGRGYTF. The CDR3, as DNA: TGTGCCAGCAGCCAGTGGGAGACAGGGGGACGCGGCTACACCTTC. The chain is built from TRBV4-2 and TRBJ1-2; TRBD1 matches at 9 bases. Germline trimming cut 3 bases from V and 8 bases from J; bases unmatched to any gene: 10. Germline V CDR1 and CDR2: LGHNA, YNFKEQ. The CDR3 is 15 amino acids.